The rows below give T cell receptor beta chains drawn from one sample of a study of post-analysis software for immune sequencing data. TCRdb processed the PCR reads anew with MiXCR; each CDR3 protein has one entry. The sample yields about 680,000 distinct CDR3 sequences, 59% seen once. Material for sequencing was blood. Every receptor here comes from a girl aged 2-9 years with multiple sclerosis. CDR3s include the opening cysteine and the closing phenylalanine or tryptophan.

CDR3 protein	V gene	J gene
CASRVGDRNSYEQYF	TRBV5-1	TRBJ2-7
CASSQRGRWEQYF	TRBV14	TRBJ2-5
CASSQGGSPGETQYF	TRBV7-2	TRBJ2-5
CASDSLLDNEQFF	TRBV7-9	TRBJ2-1
CAWSVPGGRGNEQYF	TRBV30	TRBJ2-7
CASRRDSPGEAFF	TRBV6-2/TRBV6-3	TRBJ1-1
CSARDRGGVYNEQFF	TRBV20-1	TRBJ2-1
CASSYSPSSSYTDTQYF	TRBV6-5	TRBJ2-3
CAINGGLNEKLFF	TRBV10-3	TRBJ1-4
CASSQVPGSGGYTF	TRBV4-1	TRBJ1-2
CASSPPLAGVTGTQYF	TRBV18	TRBJ2-3
CASSPRRGGYTF	TRBV11-2	TRBJ1-2
CASRDPGQGFYGYTF	TRBV6-5	TRBJ1-2
CASRGLAGVQETQYF	TRBV12-3/TRBV12-4	TRBJ2-5
CASSYSGEGITDTQYF	TRBV6-6	TRBJ2-3
CAISESGQNTEAFF	TRBV10-3	TRBJ1-1
CASSLATGRRYNEQFF	TRBV11-2	TRBJ2-1
CSVYGTGEAYEQYF	TRBV29-1	TRBJ2-7
CSAPPTGPSQPQHF	TRBV20-1	TRBJ1-5
CASSESIMRLNEQFF	TRBV10-1	TRBJ2-1
CSVAYLDEQFF	TRBV29-1	TRBJ2-1
CASSLDRLAGGRGAQYF	TRBV11-2	TRBJ2-3
CASRTAVDEQFF	TRBV28	TRBJ2-1
CSAGRPLDRVSLNTEAFF	TRBV29-1	TRBJ1-1
CASSLTGAPNNEQFF	TRBV7-8	TRBJ2-1
CASSPPASGVTYEQYF	TRBV28	TRBJ2-7
CASSKSRGRGAKNIQYF	TRBV21-1	TRBJ2-4
CASRDTGGPYNEQFF	TRBV12-3/TRBV12-4	TRBJ2-1
CSVRPSGSYNEQFF	TRBV29-1	TRBJ2-1
CASSSPLAPEQFF	TRBV7-2	TRBJ2-1
CASSGGTVEVGEQYF	TRBV7-9	TRBJ2-7
CASSLERQFNQPQHF	TRBV7-2	TRBJ1-5
CASSENVGLSYEQYF	TRBV6-1	.
CASRRTSGRMETQYF	TRBV2	TRBJ2-5
CASSFIRTGGIRQPQHF	TRBV7-8	TRBJ1-5
CSARANRVLIGYTF	TRBV20-1	TRBJ1-2
CASSSESSSGAYNEQFF	TRBV13	TRBJ2-1
CASRYPGNQETQYF	TRBV7-2	TRBJ2-5
CASGVALSGAPEAFF	TRBV5-1	TRBJ1-1
CGARTPTGQETQYF	TRBV20-1	TRBJ2-5
CASPEGGFF	TRBV7-9	TRBJ2-1
CASSYPSSGYNEQFF	TRBV6-2/TRBV6-3	TRBJ2-1
CSALGPQGYTF	TRBV29-1	TRBJ1-2
CSVSGRLSDNEQFF	TRBV29-1	TRBJ2-1
CASSATTGGPGNEQFF	TRBV7-9	TRBJ2-1
CASSFPGGAETEAFF	TRBV5-5	TRBJ1-1
CASRGSGTANNEQFF	TRBV12-3/TRBV12-4	TRBJ2-1
CSAQTPFTPTDTQYF	TRBV20-1	TRBJ2-3
CASSNLGGPGDTQYF	TRBV12-3/TRBV12-4	TRBJ2-3
CASSSAGTGSGYTF	TRBV27	TRBJ1-2